Sequencing of this T cell receptor (beta chain) was carried out in a study of Ad26.COV2.S vaccination and SARS-CoV-2 variants. The overall study: Sample donor was a member of the COV1001 Ad26.COV2.S trial arm.

The V segment lost 5 bases and the J segment 10 bases; nucleotides outside the gene matches: 10. The CDR3 contains 14 residues. CDR1 is SGHAT and CDR2 is FQNNGV in the germline V gene. Treatment here: roughly 19 received Ad26.COV2.S at low or high dose, single or two shots; five or six received placebo; per-sample allocation not given. Specimen acquisition occurred on day 63 following the initial vaccine or placebo injection. Repertoires were generated with immunoSEQ multiplex PCR, while TCRdb's copy carries only in-frame clones and drops some. The sample records about 440,000 clones, roughly 91% being singletons.

The rearrangement joins TRBV11-2 to TRBJ2-1; 8 bases fit TRBD2. The TCR comes from a person aged 18 to 59 who received the Ad26.COV2.S COVID-19 vaccine or a placebo. Sample: peripheral blood, taken in a trial of Ad26.COV2.S vaccine versus placebo. Written as DNA, the CDR3 is TGTGCCAGCAGCATAAGCGGGAGATCGTACGAGCAGTTCTTC. The encoded protein is CASSISGRSYEQFF.